The rows below give T cell receptor beta chains drawn from one sample of a study of blood T cell repertoires in COVID-19. The protocol was immunoSEQ multiplex PCR, while the TCRdb copy is restricted to in-frame clones and leaves out a portion. The data hold 100,000 to 110,000 clones, with about 77% observed a single time. Sequencing was done on a sample of peripheral blood. The receptors were sampled from a man aged 65 to 79 with active or convalescent COVID-19. Both conserved end residues are part of each CDR3. Each record gives: J gene, V gene, CDR3 length, CDR3 protein.

TRBJ2-7 | TRBV7-2 | 15 | CASSPRDRGFHEQYF
TRBJ2-7 | TRBV25-1 | 15 | CASSDFRDRPSEQYF
TRBJ2-7 | TRBV3-1/TRBV3-2 | 13 | CASSQAGGHEQYF
TRBJ2-1 | TRBV6-2/TRBV6-3 | 15 | CASSQQTSGRLEQFF
TRBJ2-2 | TRBV9 | 17 | CASSVVAGAMNTGELFF
TRBJ1-5 | TRBV6-1 | 15 | CASSDHAGGLQPQHF
TRBJ2-7 | TRBV24-1 | 12 | CATSTLGNEQYF
TRBJ2-7 | TRBV6-5 | 15 | CASRPGTGGFYEQYF
TRBJ1-1 | TRBV5-8 | 14 | CASSLAGLVTEAFF
TRBJ2-3 | TRBV7-2 | 12 | CATLRGGGTQYF
TRBJ1-5 | TRBV28 | 16 | CASSSLLPHDRQPQHF
TRBJ2-3 | TRBV7-9 | 16 | CASSFREPFSTDTQYF
TRBJ2-2 | TRBV27 | 16 | CASSLRGVLNTGELFF
TRBJ2-3 | TRBV15 | 18 | CATSSQGGGAFYTDTQYF
TRBJ2-5 | TRBV4-1 | 16 | CASSRGSGGGQETQYF
TRBJ1-4 | TRBV9 | 15 | CASSAWDREDEKLFF
TRBJ2-6 | TRBV19 | 13 | CASRGSGANVLTF
TRBJ2-7 | TRBV11-3 | 13 | CASSFPTRVNRYF
TRBJ1-5 | TRBV7-9 | 13 | CASSFGFNQPQHF
TRBJ2-3 | TRBV30 | 16 | CAWNSRLAVYTDTQYF
TRBJ2-3 | TRBV7-2 | 14 | CASSPGGVADTQYF
TRBJ2-2 | TRBV3-1/TRBV3-2 | 16 | CASSQLTGPNTGELFF
TRBJ2-7 | TRBV5-6 | 16 | CASSFTSGLDTYEQYF